Below, 11 T cell receptor beta chains from the same sample are listed, as sequenced in a study of T cells in Graves' hyperthyroidism and ophthalmopathy. The CDR3 regions of TCR beta were amplified from RNA transcripts. Using the HTBI primer set, a first-round RT-PCR was run on the TCR CDR3. Each CDR3 protein is one row after TCRdb ran MiXCR on the multiplex PCR reads. The sample lists about 640,000 distinct CDR3 sequences; more than 20% were seen once. The sample comprised blood. All receptors derive from a man aged 25 to 40 with Graves' ophthalmopathy.

The chain is built from TRBV29-1 and TRBJ2-7; D not resolved. CDR3 length: 11 amino acids. V was pared by 7 bases and J by 0 bases, with 7 bases between. The germline gives CDR1 SQVTM, CDR2 ANQGSEA. As DNA, the CDR3 is TGCAGCGCCACGATCTCCTACGAGCAGTACTTC. This sequence encodes CSATISYEQYF.

The chain carries TRBV3-1 and TRBJ2-7, with 10 bases aligning to TRBD2. V dropped 6 bases and J dropped 2; count of bases not matched to a gene: 7. The CDR3 length is 15 residues. Germline CDR1 reads LGHDT; CDR2 reads YNNKEL (reference sequence). The CDR3 is CASRYGTSETYEQYF. The CDR3 DNA is TGTGCCAGCAGGTATGGGACTAGCGAAACCTACGAGCAGTACTTC.

In this sample, this clonotype turned up a few times. V usage is TRBV20-1 and J usage is TRBJ2-7, with D uncertain. The V end lost 6 bases, the J end lost 4 bases, and 10 bases lay between the germline ends. Per germline, CDR1 DFQATT and CDR2 SNEGSKA (reference sequence). There are 11 residues in the CDR3. The CDR3 bases are TGCAGTGCCACCGACCCTTACGAGCAGTACTTC. This gives the protein CSATDPYEQYF.

This clonotype was counted ten times or more. This chain links TRBV28 with TRBJ2-1; TRBD2 matches 9 bases. This CDR3 has 16 residues. V lost 6 bases and J lost 6; bases outside the gene matches: 12. Germline CDR1 is MDHEN and CDR2 is SYDVKM. This CDR3 reads CASSLGGGRASNEQFF. The CDR3, as DNA: TGTGCCAGCAGCTTAGGTGGCGGGAGGGCCTCCAATGAGCAGTTCTTC.

V usage is TRBV19 and J usage is TRBJ1-1; D uncertain. The CDR3 consists of 15 residues. CDR1 is LNHDA, CDR2 SQIVND, per germline (reference sequence). V gave up 7 bases and J gave up 3 bases, with 18 bases separating them. CDR3 coding DNA: TGTGCCAGTAACCCCAGGAGGGCCGGGGACACTGAAGCTTTCTTT. Protein: CASNPRRAGDTEAFF.

Concerning this clonotype: A junction end diverges from the germline sequence, so it may reflect a read error. V gene TRBV5-1 combines with J gene TRBJ1-1; D possibly corresponds to TRBD1 (5 bases). CDR1 and CDR2 (germline): SGHRS, YFSETQ. The CDR3 has 14 residues. The CDR3 reads CASSVYDRHHEAFF. CDR3 in DNA: TGTGCCAGCAGCGTATACGACAGACACCATGAAGCTTTCTTT. Supplemented by reference TRBV5-1 and TRBJ1-1, the full variable domain reads KAGVTQTPRYLIKTRGQQVTLSCSPISGHRSVSWYQQTPGQGLQFLFEYFSETQRNKGNFPGRFSGRQFSNSRSEMNVSTLELGDSALYLCASSVYDRHHEAFFGQGTRLTVV.

This clonotype was detected ten times or more. The rearrangement joins TRBV5-6 to TRBJ2-1; 10 positions match TRBD2. CDR3 size: 18 residues. V was clipped by 1 base and J by 0 bases; unmatched bases: 7. The germline CDR1 and CDR2 sequences are SGHDT and YYEEEE. CDR3 region: CASSLPSGSTRSYNEQFF. For the CDR3, the DNA is TGTGCCAGCAGCTTGCCTAGCGGGAGTACCCGCTCCTACAATGAGCAGTTCTTC.

There are a few counts of this clonotype. The gene calls are TRBV29-1 and TRBJ2-1; 14 bases map to TRBD2. The CDR3 length is 15 residues. The trim removed 4 bases at V and 9 bases at J, leaving 8 bases unmatched. Germline CDR1 and CDR2: SQVTM and ANQGSEA. In DNA, the CDR3 is TGCAGCGTTGCCGGGACTAGCGGGAGAGGAGTTGAGCAGTTCTTC. Its protein is CSVAGTSGRGVEQFF.

In this sample, this clonotype turned up a few times. The J gene is TRBJ2-1, the V gene TRBV6-2 or TRBV6-3; D call uncertain. The V gene lost 0 bases and the J gene lost 0 bases, with 9 bases spanning the gap. CDR1 is MNHEY and CDR2 is SVGEGT in the germline V gene. This CDR3 contains 16 residues. DNA for the CDR3: TGTGCCAGCAGTTACTCGGGTGGATCCTCCTACAATGAGCAGTTCTTC. Its protein is CASSYSGGSSYNEQFF.

The chain joins TRBV27 to TRBJ2-1; no firm D call. The CDR3 runs 17 residues. V lost 2 bases to trimming and J lost 3 bases, with 17 bases between them. Per the germline V gene, CDR1 is MNHEY and CDR2 is SMNVEV (reference sequence). CDR3 coding DNA: TGTGCCAGCAGTTTAACGTCACCCCTCGTAATCTACAATGAGCAGTTCTTC. Its translation is CASSLTSPLVIYNEQFF.

There are many counts of this clonotype. The chain employs TRBV20-1 and TRBJ1-5; 7 positions agree with TRBD1. There are 17 residues in the CDR3. Germline V lookup: CDR1 DFQATT, CDR2 SNEGSKA (reference sequence). The trim removed 6 bases at V and 0 bases at J, leaving 14 bases unmatched. Written as DNA, the CDR3 is TGCAGTGCCCCCCATTACGACGGGACAGTTAGCAATCAGCCCCAGCATTTT. Encoded protein: CSAPHYDGTVSNQPQHF.